Below, 28 T cell receptor beta chains from the same sample are listed, as sequenced in a study of T cell changes during pregnancy in multiple sclerosis (dated by TCRdb to about 2019). The protocol used for the library was the immunoSEQ multiplex PCR assay. Drawn from immuneACCESS, this table holds only the in-frame rearrangements with V and J called that TCRdb kept. Clones are partly lost; checked studies trace under half to an unresolved V gene and leave the rest unexplained. Across this sample there are tens of thousands of clones, with approximately 92% seen only once. The ten largest make up roughly 2.1% of the sample. The sample consisted of peripheral blood, taken in the third trimester of pregnancy. Source of these receptors: a female donor in good health, enrolled as a control in a pregnancy study.

The chain joins TRBV19 to TRBJ2-1, with 7 bases identical to TRBD2. The CDR3 runs to 15 residues. J was trimmed by 7 bases and V by 7 bases; bases with no gene match: 13. The germline gives CDR1 LNHDA, CDR2 SQIVND (reference sequence). CDR3 region: CASTVGGGPRNEQFF. For the CDR3, the DNA is TGTGCCAGTACGGTCGGGGGAGGGCCGAGGAATGAGCAGTTCTTC.

The chain uses TRBV28 and TRBJ2-7; no definite D call. This CDR3 comprises 15 residues. The germline gives CDR1 MDHEN, CDR2 SYDVKM. The V end lost 3 bases, the J end lost 1 base, and 13 bases lay between the germline ends. CDR3 in DNA: TGTGCCAGCAGTTTTGAGACAATCGGTTCCTACGAGCAGTACTTC. This sequence encodes CASSFETIGSYEQYF.

This clone was detected once. The chain is built from TRBV5-1 and TRBJ2-1; 9 nucleotides agree with TRBD2. Germline values: CDR1 SGHRS, CDR2 YFSETQ. J was trimmed by 2 bases and V by 2 bases; bases with no gene match: 2. CDR3 length: 15 residues. The CDR3 DNA is TGCGCCAGCAGCTTTCGCGGGGGGGCCTACAATGAGCAGTTCTTC. This codes for CASSFRGGAYNEQFF.

The rearrangement links TRBV7-9 to TRBJ2-1; the match to TRBD2 covers 15 bases. V lost 4 bases to trimming and J lost 7 bases; unmatched junction nucleotides: 2. The CDR3 loop spans 15 amino acids. CDR1 is SEHNR, CDR2 FQNEAQ, per germline (reference sequence). CDR3 nucleotides: TGTGCCAGCAGCTCCGGACTAGCGGGAGGGAATGAGCAGTTCTTC. This encodes CASSSGLAGGNEQFF.

V is TRBV12-5 and J is TRBJ2-5, with 9 bases that match TRBD1. With 0 bases clipped from V and 5 bases from J, the junction kept 10 bases outside the gene matches. The CDR3 totals 17 residues. Germline lookup yields CDR1 LGHNT and CDR2 FRNRAP. The DNA of the CDR3 is TGTGCTAGTGGTTTGGTACAGGGACAGGGCCTCGGGGAGACCCAGTACTTC. Its translation: CASGLVQGQGLGETQYF.

J is TRBJ2-2 and V is TRBV5-1, with 7 bases aligning to TRBD2. CDR3 length: 15 residues. V lost 1 base to trimming and J lost 4 bases; unmatched junction nucleotides: 4. The germline CDR1 and CDR2 sequences are SGHRS and YFSETQ. In DNA form, the CDR3 reads TGCGCCAGCAGCTTGAGGCGGGGGAGCACCGGGGAGCTGTTTTTT. It is translated as CASSLRRGSTGELFF. Full variable domain (outside the CDR3, taken from reference TRBV5-1 and TRBJ2-2): KAGVTQTPRYLIKTRGQQVTLSCSPISGHRSVSWYQQTPGQGLQFLFEYFSETQRNKGNFPGRFSGRQFSNSRSEMNVSTLELGDSALYLCASSLRRGSTGELFFGEGSRLTVL.

CDR3 protein: CATTTLDRDDIQYF. Here the CDR3 DNA reads TGTGCCACCACCACACTCGACAGGGATGACATTCAGTACTTC. The chain joins TRBV15 to TRBJ2-4; 7 positions match TRBD1. The ends lost 7 bases at V and 8 bases at J; junction bases unmatched: 11. The CDR3 totals 14 residues. Per the germline V gene, CDR1 is LNHNV and CDR2 is YYDKDF (reference sequence).

The J gene is TRBJ2-5, the V gene TRBV5-4, with TRBD2 matching over 10 bases. CDR3 length equals 15 residues. Germline lookup yields CDR1 SGHNT and CDR2 YYREEE (reference sequence). Trimming took 4 bases from V and 5 from J; bases not matched to a gene: 8. Written as DNA, the CDR3 is TGTGCCAGCAGCCTTGGACTAGCGGCAGATGAGACCCAGTACTTC. Protein product: CASSLGLAADETQYF.

In DNA form, the CDR3 reads TGTGCCAGCAGTTTTGGGACTAAAGCAGATACGCAGTATTTT. This translates into CASSFGTKADTQYF. This sequence joins TRBV6-5 and TRBJ2-3; 7 bases are shared with TRBD2. Looked up from germline, CDR1 is MNHEY and CDR2 is SVGAGI. The V and J ends lost 4 bases and 4 bases, in that order; junction bases with no gene match: 5. The CDR3 contains 14 residues.

V usage is TRBV4-2 and J usage is TRBJ1-3; D uncertain. CDR1 and CDR2 from the germline V gene are LGHNA and YNFKEQ. Trimming pared 4 bases from V and 2 bases from J, leaving 15 bases between. The CDR3 totals 16 residues. The CDR3 DNA reads TGTGCCAGCAGCCCCACTCGCGGCAACACTGGAAACACCATATATTTT. Translation: CASSPTRGNTGNTIYF.

The genes are TRBV5-1 and TRBJ2-5, with D possibly being TRBD1 (5 bases). The V gene's germline CDR1 is SGHRS and CDR2 YFSETQ. The ends were cut back, 4 bases at V and 5 bases at J, with 15 bases in the middle. This CDR3 is built from 14 residues. CDR3 loop: CASSLQVADETQYF. The CDR3 region has the DNA TGCGCCAGCAGCCTACAGGTGGCAGACGAGACCCAGTACTTC.

The V and J genes are TRBV27 and TRBJ2-6; D remains unclear. The germline gives CDR1 MNHEY, CDR2 SMNVEV (reference sequence). V dropped 2 bases and J dropped 4 bases, with 6 bases sitting between them. The CDR3 has 14 amino acids. In DNA, the CDR3 is TGTGCCAGCAGTTTACTTTCCGGGGCCAACGTCCTGACTTTC. This sequence encodes CASSLLSGANVLTF.

This clone appeared a single time. The V gene is TRBV5-1, the J gene TRBJ2-1, with 10 bases matching TRBD2. The CDR3 has 14 residues. J was trimmed by 7 bases and V by 3 bases; bases with no gene match: 4. From germline, CDR1 is SGHRS and CDR2 YFSETQ. The CDR3 loop is CASSSGLARNEQFF. The CDR3 DNA reads TGCGCCAGCAGCTCGGGACTAGCGAGGAATGAGCAGTTCTTC.

CDR3: CASSGGQGNTEAFF. In DNA, the CDR3 is TGCGCCAGCAGCGGAGGACAGGGGAACACTGAAGCTTTCTTT. The rearrangement links TRBV5-1 to TRBJ1-1; 8 bases are a match to TRBD1. The V gene's germline CDR1 is SGHRS and CDR2 YFSETQ. CDR3 length: 14 residues. J lost 1 base, V lost 4 bases, and 3 bases had no gene match.

The chain is built from TRBV6-5 and TRBJ2-7; weak D call: TRBD1 (5 bases). Germline CDR1 reads MNHEY; CDR2 reads SVGAGI. This CDR3 has 14 amino acids. The germline V and J ends were trimmed by 3 bases and 3 bases, with 12 bases remaining between them. CDR3 in amino acids: CASSYAGNRYEQYF. DNA for the CDR3: TGTGCCAGCAGTTATGCAGGGAACCGCTACGAGCAGTACTTC.

As DNA, the CDR3 is TGTGCCAGCAGCGCATTCAGGTCGGGGTCCGAGCAGTACTTC. This codes for CASSAFRSGSEQYF. The chain joins TRBV9 to TRBJ2-7, with D possibly TRBD2 on 5 matching bases. This CDR3 has 14 residues. Germline V CDR1 and CDR2: SGDLS, YYNGEE. V lost 3 bases and J 6 bases, leaving 16 bases between the germline ends.

This chain connects TRBV20-1 to TRBJ2-5, with 7 bases aligning to TRBD1. Germline V gives CDR1 DFQATT, CDR2 SNEGSKA (reference sequence). The CDR3 covers 11 residues. V lost 6 bases and J lost 3; bases outside the gene matches: 1. The CDR3 DNA reads TGCAGTGCCACAGGGGAAGAGACCCAGTACTTC. Its translation: CSATGEETQYF.

The gene calls are TRBV27 and TRBJ2-3, with 9 bases lining up with TRBD2. Germline values: CDR1 MNHEY, CDR2 SMNVEV (reference sequence). The junction had 6 bases not matched to a gene; V was cut back by 5 bases and J by 0 bases. This CDR3 region has 16 residues. The CDR3 region has the DNA TGTGCCAGCAGTCAGCGGGGGGTGCTAAGCACAGATACGCAGTATTTT. Protein: CASSQRGVLSTDTQYF.

The rearrangement uses TRBV29-1 and TRBJ1-2, with a weak D call TRBD1 (6 bases). Trimming pared 4 bases from V and 3 bases from J, leaving 15 bases between. The CDR3 extends over 14 amino acids. In germline, CDR1 is SQVTM, CDR2 ANQGSEA. The CDR3, as DNA: TGCAGCGTTGTCGGCAGGGGACGAGACTATGGCTACACCTTC. Amino acids: CSVVGRGRDYGYTF.

The chain recombines TRBV5-1 with TRBJ2-2; tentatively, D is TRBD2 (7 bases). Germline CDR1 reads SGHRS; CDR2 reads YFSETQ. The CDR3 runs 13 residues. Trimming removed 10 bases from V and 3 bases from J, with 13 bases in between. CDR3 sequence reads: CAAGGGDTGELFF. Here the CDR3 DNA reads TGCGCCGCCGGAGGGGGGGACACCGGGGAGCTGTTTTTT.

This clone showed up just once. This sequence joins TRBV9 and TRBJ2-5; 16 bases map to TRBD2. The CDR3 sequence is 18 residues long. Germline CDR1 and CDR2: SGDLS and YYNGEE. The J segment lost 0 bases and the V segment lost 4 bases, leaving 6 bases of the junction unmatched. CDR3 nucleotides: TGTGCCAGCAGCCGAGGGACTAGCGGGGGGGGGTACCAAGAGACCCAGTACTTC. Translation gives CASSRGTSGGGYQETQYF.

This clone was picked up a small number of times. In nucleotides, the CDR3 is TGTGCCAGCAGCCTCCCCGCGGGGCCCCAGCATTTT. Its protein is CASSLPAGPQHF. J is TRBJ1-5 and V is TRBV6-6; D is uncertain. CDR1 is MNHNY, CDR2 SVGAGI, per germline (reference sequence). The CDR3 runs to 12 residues. Between the trimmed V and J ends, which lost 6 bases and 9 bases, there was a span of 12 bases.

The rearrangement joins TRBV19 to TRBJ2-4; D remains unclear. The CDR3 runs 14 residues. Looked up from germline, CDR1 is LNHDA and CDR2 is SQIVND (reference sequence). V lost 7 bases to trimming and J lost 2 bases, with 12 bases between them. The CDR3 protein is CASTGPYTKNIQYF. For the CDR3, the DNA is TGTGCCAGTACAGGTCCTTACACCAAAAACATTCAGTACTTC.

This clone was seen a single time. The V call is TRBV9, the J call TRBJ2-7, with 13 bases aligning to TRBD2. Unmatched junction bases numbered 2, after V lost 0 bases and J lost 2 bases. The CDR3 is 16 amino acids. Germline lookup yields CDR1 SGDLS and CDR2 YYNGEE. CDR3 region: CASSVAGLAGPYEQYF. CDR3 sequence (DNA): TGTGCCAGCAGCGTAGCGGGACTAGCGGGACCCTACGAGCAGTACTTC.

The chain links TRBV19 to TRBJ1-2; a weak D match, TRBD1 (5 bases). Germline V lookup: CDR1 LNHDA, CDR2 SQIVND (reference sequence). CDR3 length: 13 amino acids. Trimming cost V 1 base and J 4 bases, with 7 bases left between them. In DNA form, the CDR3 reads TGTGCCAGTAGTATAGGACAGATCTATGGCTACACCTTC. It is translated as CASSIGQIYGYTF. Drawing the rest from reference TRBV19 and TRBJ1-2, the complete variable domain is DGGITQSPKYLFRKEGQNVTLSCEQNLNHDAMYWYRQDPGQGLRLIYYSQIVNDFQKGDIAEGYSVSREKKESFPLTVTSAQKNPTAFYLCASSIGQIYGYTFGSGTRLTVV.

The chain combines TRBV5-1 with TRBJ1-2; TRBD1 agrees at 10 bases. J gave up 6 bases and V 5 bases, and 4 bases lay outside the gene matches. The germline CDR1 and CDR2 sequences are SGHRS and YFSETQ. This CDR3 spans 13 amino acids. The CDR3 protein is CASRLGQGDGYTF. The CDR3 DNA reads as TGCGCCAGCAGACTTGGACAGGGGGATGGCTACACCTTC.

The chain joins TRBV6-1 to TRBJ2-7, with 14 bases matching TRBD2. Per the germline V gene, CDR1 is MNHNS and CDR2 is SASEGT. The CDR3 consists of 14 residues. Trimming cost V 6 bases and J 6 bases; bases outside gene matches: 4. CDR3 bases: TGTGCCAGCAGCCCGGGACTAGCGGGAGTCGAGCAGTACTTC. Residues: CASSPGLAGVEQYF.

The chain links TRBV15 to TRBJ2-3, with a weak D call TRBD2 (5 bases). CDR3 length: 14 amino acids. CDR1 is LNHNV, CDR2 YYDKDF, per germline (reference sequence). Trimming took 8 bases from V and 1 from J, leaving 13 bases between them. The CDR3 DNA reads TGTGCCACCCGTCACGGAGGCGGCACAGATACGCAGTATTTT. This encodes CATRHGGGTDTQYF. Variable domain in full (rest from reference TRBV15 and TRBJ2-3): DAMVIQNPRYQVTQFGKPVTLSCSQTLNHNVMYWYQQKSSQAPKLLFHYYDKDFNNEADTPDNFQSRRPNTSFCFLDIRSPGLGDTAMYLCATRHGGGTDTQYFGPGTRLTVL.